This T cell receptor (beta chain) was recovered during a study of Ad26.COV2.S vaccination and SARS-CoV-2 variants. Study at large: The study gave Ad26.COV2.S intramuscularly, once or twice 56 days apart.

Described treatment: around 19 received Ad26.COV2.S at low or high dose, single or two shots; roughly five received placebo; per-sample allocation not given. Vaccine and placebo recipients were sampled on day 63 after the first injection. Assay used: immunoSEQ multiplex PCR; TCRdb lists only in-frame clones, some missing. The sample has approximately 350,000 clones, about 80% seen once; the top ten hold around 7.3%. The CDR3 has 16 residues. Germline V lookup: CDR1 SGHNT, CDR2 YENEEA. J lost 5 bases, V lost 0 bases, and 5 bases had no gene match. The input for sequencing was peripheral blood, taken in a trial of Ad26.COV2.S vaccine versus placebo. This chain links TRBV11-3 with TRBJ2-1, with TRBD1 identical over 9 bases. This clonotype was obtained from a person between 18 and 65 years old who received the Ad26.COV2.S COVID-19 vaccine or a placebo. DNA of the CDR3: TGTGCCAGCAGCTTAGAAGGGACAGGGATTAACAATGAGCAGTTCTTC. This translates into CASSLEGTGINNEQFF.